This is a list of T cell receptor beta chains from one sample in a study of blood T cell repertoires in COVID-19. The repertoire was sequenced with immunoSEQ multiplex PCR; TCRdb's copy has only in-frame clones and lacks some. The data hold tens of thousands of clones, with approximately 88% observed a single time. The sequenced material came from peripheral blood. All receptors come from a human donor with active COVID-19. The donor label of this sample is uncertain. Each CDR3 is given with its conserved first and last residue. Fields, in order: V gene, clone size, J gene, D gene, CDR3 DNA, CDR3 protein. The D gene is left open where the match is weak. Not every row has a clone size; where given, it reads once, few, many or a size class.

V: TRBV6-5
size: NA
J: TRBJ2-1
D: NA
DNA: TGTGCCAGCAGTCTCGGGTGGAATGAGCAGTTCTTC
CDR3: CASSLGWNEQFF

V: TRBV7-9
size: NA
J: TRBJ2-6
D: NA
DNA: TGTGCCAGCAGCTTTAACCCTCGGGGGAGTGCTGGGGCCAACGTCCTGACTTTC
CDR3: CASSFNPRGSAGANVLTF

V: TRBV2
size: NA
J: TRBJ1-2
D: NA
DNA: TGTGCCAGCAGTGTCAGGACAGAATCCTATGGCTACACCTTC
CDR3: CASSVRTESYGYTF

V: TRBV7-6
size: few
J: TRBJ1-6
D: TRBD1
DNA: TGTGCCAGCAGCCCTCGGCAGGGGGGATATAATTCACCCCTCCACTTT
CDR3: CASSPRQGGYNSPLHF

V: TRBV29-1
size: NA
J: TRBJ1-1
D: TRBD1
DNA: TGCAGCGCCATGACAGGGGACACTGAAGCTTTCTTT
CDR3: CSAMTGDTEAFF

V: TRBV13
size: once
J: TRBJ2-7
D: TRBD2
DNA: TGTGCCAGCAGCTTACTAGCGGACGCCTACGAGCAGTACTTC
CDR3: CASSLLADAYEQYF

V: TRBV27
size: NA
J: TRBJ2-7
D: NA
DNA: TGTGCCAGCAGACCCGCAGTGTACGAGCAGTACTTC
CDR3: CASRPAVYEQYF

V: TRBV7-3
size: NA
J: TRBJ1-3
D: NA
DNA: TGTGCCAGCAGCGTGGCCTCTGGAAACACCATATATTTT
CDR3: CASSVASGNTIYF

V: TRBV27
size: few
J: TRBJ1-5
D: NA
DNA: TGTGCCAGCAGTGTAGGAGGGACTAGCAATCAGCCCCAGCATTTT
CDR3: CASSVGGTSNQPQHF

V: TRBV14
size: NA
J: TRBJ1-2
D: NA
DNA: TGTGCCAGCAGCCAAGGGGGTCCTCGGACACCCTATGGCTACACCTTC
CDR3: CASSQGGPRTPYGYTF

V: TRBV4-3
size: few
J: TRBJ2-7
D: TRBD1
DNA: TGCGCCAGCAGCCAAGAGCGGGACAGGGGGTACGAGCAGTACTTC
CDR3: CASSQERDRGYEQYF

V: TRBV9
size: NA
J: TRBJ1-1
D: NA
DNA: TGTGCCAGCAGCGTAGCTACGCGACAGCTAAACACTGAAGCTTTCTTT
CDR3: CASSVATRQLNTEAFF

V: TRBV7-9
size: NA
J: TRBJ2-1
D: TRBD2
DNA: TGTGCCAGCAGTTCCTATAGCGGGAGCTCCTACAATGAGCAGTTCTTC
CDR3: CASSSYSGSSYNEQFF

V: TRBV4-2
size: once
J: TRBJ2-5
D: TRBD1
DNA: TGTGCCAGCAGCCAAGGCATAGGGGACAGGGGGAGGGAGACCCAGTACTTC
CDR3: CASSQGIGDRGRETQYF

V: TRBV5-4
size: NA
J: TRBJ2-5
D: NA
DNA: TGTGCCAGCAGCGGCGCGGACAAAAAACAAGAGACCCAGTACTTC
CDR3: CASSGADKKQETQYF

V: TRBV6-2/TRBV6-3
size: once
J: TRBJ2-4
D: TRBD1
DNA: TGTGCCAGCAGTTACCCCGGGACAGGGGGCTTGAACATTCAGTACTTC
CDR3: CASSYPGTGGLNIQYF

V: TRBV20-1
size: NA
J: TRBJ1-4
D: NA
DNA: TGCAGTGCTACGGACAGTAGAAAACTGTTTTTT
CDR3: CSATDSRKLFF

V: TRBV5-1
size: NA
J: TRBJ2-3
D: TRBD2
DNA: TGCGCCAGCAGCAACCTGACTAGCGTGACAGATACGCAGTATTTT
CDR3: CASSNLTSVTDTQYF

V: TRBV7-3
size: NA
J: TRBJ2-7
D: TRBD1
DNA: TGTGCCAGCAGCTTAACCCCAGGGACAGAAGAGCAGTACTTC
CDR3: CASSLTPGTEEQYF

V: TRBV3-1/TRBV3-2
size: NA
J: TRBJ1-4
D: NA
DNA: TGTGCCAGCAGCCAAGACAGATCTCCAACTAATGAAAAACTGTTTTTT
CDR3: CASSQDRSPTNEKLFF

V: TRBV6-4
size: NA
J: TRBJ1-1
D: NA
DNA: TGTGCCAGCAGTGAAATGGGGGGCACTGAAGCTTTCTTT
CDR3: CASSEMGGTEAFF

V: TRBV14
size: NA
J: TRBJ2-1
D: TRBD2
DNA: TGTGCCAGCAGCCCACTAGCGGGAGGTCTAAATGAGCAGTTCTTC
CDR3: CASSPLAGGLNEQFF

V: TRBV24-1
size: NA
J: TRBJ2-3
D: NA
DNA: TGTGCCACCAGTGCCGGGACATTGGCTAGCACAGATACGCAGTATTTT
CDR3: CATSAGTLASTDTQYF

V: TRBV10-2
size: NA
J: TRBJ1-5
D: TRBD1
DNA: TGCGCCAGCAGAGATTCTAAGGACAGGCGGCAGCCCCAGCATTTT
CDR3: CASRDSKDRRQPQHF

V: TRBV7-9
size: once
J: TRBJ1-1
D: TRBD1
DNA: TGTGCCAGCAGCCAGGGACAGGGGTTTTTCGCTGAAGCTTTCTTT
CDR3: CASSQGQGFFAEAFF

V: TRBV18
size: NA
J: TRBJ2-1
D: TRBD2
DNA: TGTGCCAGCTCACCCAAACGGATGGGGACTAGCGGGGACAATGAGCAGTTCTTC
CDR3: CASSPKRMGTSGDNEQFF